A selection of T cell receptor beta chains follows, all from one sample in a study of T-cell memory formation after mild COVID-19. TCRdb re-derived calls from the 5' RACE reads in MiXCR, one entry per CDR3 protein. The table lists 580,000 or so distinct CDR3 sequences, 17% of them singletons, with about 8.6% in the top ten. Sequences were obtained from PBMCs or a T cell subset sorted from them (not recorded which). The source is an adult woman who had mild COVID-19 (a few samples of this study predate the infection). Cell type and time point are not known. The CDR3 runs from the conserved cysteine through the conserved F or W. A D gene is named only where the DNA matches it firmly. Expanded clones get a size class; other rows say once, few or many, or leave the size out.

cdr3_aa: CSVESPGEQFF
cdr3_nt: TGCAGCGTTGAATCCCCGGGGGAGCAGTTCTTC
j_call: TRBJ2-1
d_call: .
v_call: TRBV29-1
clone_size: .

cdr3_aa: CASSFRTTPEKLFF
cdr3_nt: TGTGCCAGCAGTTTTCGGACCACGCCTGAAAAACTGTTTTTT
j_call: TRBJ1-4
d_call: .
v_call: TRBV6-6
clone_size: few

cdr3_aa: CASSHPGSQPQHF
cdr3_nt: TGTGCCAGCAGCCACCCGGGTTCACAGCCCCAGCATTTT
j_call: TRBJ1-5
d_call: .
v_call: TRBV3-1
clone_size: .

cdr3_aa: CASSSGFTDTQYF
cdr3_nt: TGTGCCAGCAGTAGCGGGTTCACAGATACGCAGTATTTT
j_call: TRBJ2-3
d_call: .
v_call: TRBV2
clone_size: many

cdr3_aa: CASSPNPTGNSYGYTF
cdr3_nt: TGTGCCAGCAGCCCAAACCCCACAGGGAATAGCTATGGCTACACCTTC
j_call: TRBJ1-2
d_call: .
v_call: TRBV9
clone_size: .

cdr3_aa: CASSPDSGYNEQFF
cdr3_nt: TGCGCCAGCAGCCCCGATAGCGGGTACAATGAGCAGTTCTTC
j_call: TRBJ2-1
d_call: TRBD2
v_call: TRBV5-1
clone_size: many

cdr3_aa: CASSLEGTGGNTDTQYF
cdr3_nt: TGCGCCAGCAGCTTGGAGGGGACAGGGGGAAACACAGATACGCAGTATTTT
j_call: TRBJ2-3
d_call: TRBD1
v_call: TRBV5-1
clone_size: .

cdr3_aa: CASSLYGVQVGTEAFF
cdr3_nt: TGTGCCAGCAGCTTATACGGGGTGCAGGTGGGCACTGAAGCTTTCTTT
j_call: TRBJ1-1
d_call: .
v_call: TRBV7-2
clone_size: .

cdr3_aa: CASSLSSGRIRLYNEQFF
cdr3_nt: TGTGCCAGCAGTCTTTCTAGCGGGAGGATTAGGTTATACAATGAGCAGTTCTTC
j_call: TRBJ2-1
d_call: TRBD2
v_call: TRBV12-3/TRBV12-4
clone_size: .

cdr3_aa: CASSEGTAVGYGYTF
cdr3_nt: TGTGCCAGCAGTGAAGGGACAGCGGTGGGATATGGCTACACCTTC
j_call: TRBJ1-2
d_call: .
v_call: TRBV6-1
clone_size: few

cdr3_aa: CASSLEGLAGGPYNEQFF
cdr3_nt: TGTGCCAGCAGCTTAGAAGGCCTAGCGGGGGGCCCCTACAATGAGCAGTTCTTC
j_call: TRBJ2-1
d_call: TRBD2
v_call: TRBV7-2
clone_size: few

cdr3_aa: CASSSWGLATDTQYF
cdr3_nt: TGTGCCAGCAGCTCCTGGGGACTAGCTACAGATACGCAGTATTTT
j_call: TRBJ2-3
d_call: TRBD2
v_call: TRBV11-2
clone_size: few

cdr3_aa: CASSPLVPDEQYF
cdr3_nt: TGTGCCAGCAGCCCTTTAGTACCCGACGAGCAGTACTTC
j_call: TRBJ2-7
d_call: .
v_call: TRBV7-2
clone_size: few

cdr3_aa: CATSGTGGASDEQFF
cdr3_nt: TGTGCCACCAGTGGGACAGGGGGCGCGAGCGATGAGCAGTTCTTC
j_call: TRBJ2-1
d_call: TRBD1
v_call: TRBV24-1
clone_size: .

cdr3_aa: CSVVRQGGSYNEQFF
cdr3_nt: TGCAGCGTCGTGAGACAAGGAGGGTCCTACAATGAGCAGTTCTTC
j_call: TRBJ2-1
d_call: .
v_call: TRBV29-1
clone_size: many

cdr3_aa: CSARVAGGPKFF
cdr3_nt: TGCAGTGCTAGAGTGGCGGGAGGACCGAAGTTCTTC
j_call: TRBJ2-1
d_call: TRBD2
v_call: TRBV20-1
clone_size: .

cdr3_aa: CASSWGTSGSLYF
cdr3_nt: TGTGCCAGCAGCTGGGGGACTAGCGGGAGTCTGTACTTC
j_call: TRBJ2-7
d_call: TRBD2
v_call: TRBV5-4
clone_size: few

cdr3_aa: CATSDPSLGQNEQFF
cdr3_nt: TGTGCCACCAGTGACCCCTCCTTGGGACAGAATGAGCAGTTCTTC
j_call: TRBJ2-1
d_call: TRBD1
v_call: TRBV24-1
clone_size: few

cdr3_aa: CASSLGQGNNEKLFF
cdr3_nt: TGCGCCAGCAGCTTAGGACAGGGGAATAATGAAAAACTGTTTTTT
j_call: TRBJ1-4
d_call: TRBD1
v_call: TRBV5-1
clone_size: few

cdr3_aa: CASSLSGGMDQPQHF
cdr3_nt: TGTGCCAGCAGTCTATCCGGGGGAATGGATCAGCCCCAGCATTTT
j_call: TRBJ1-5
d_call: .
v_call: TRBV7-9
clone_size: .

cdr3_aa: CATSFGGNSYEQYF
cdr3_nt: TGTGCTACCTCGTTTGGCGGGAACTCCTACGAGCAGTACTTC
j_call: TRBJ2-7
d_call: .
v_call: TRBV12-5
clone_size: few

cdr3_aa: CASSLLKTGNWWQFF
cdr3_nt: TGTGCCAGCAGCTTATTAAAGACAGGGAATTGGTGGCAGTTCTTC
j_call: TRBJ2-1
d_call: .
v_call: TRBV21-1
clone_size: .

cdr3_aa: CASSHPTGTGELFF
cdr3_nt: TGTGCCAGCAGCCATCCGACAGGGACCGGGGAGCTGTTTTTT
j_call: TRBJ2-2
d_call: TRBD1
v_call: TRBV14
clone_size: few

cdr3_aa: CASSSHGRHGTDTQYF
cdr3_nt: TGTGCCAGCTCAAGTCACGGGAGACATGGCACAGATACGCAGTATTTT
j_call: TRBJ2-3
d_call: .
v_call: TRBV9
clone_size: few

cdr3_aa: CASSPTGAGIFDYGYTF
cdr3_nt: TGTGCCAGCAGCCCGACAGGGGCAGGTATCTTTGACTATGGCTACACCTTC
j_call: TRBJ1-2
d_call: TRBD1
v_call: TRBV7-9
clone_size: few

cdr3_aa: CSVWVAGKIGSPNTGELFF
cdr3_nt: TGCAGTGTCTGGGTGGCAGGGAAAATCGGGAGCCCGAACACCGGGGAGCTGTTTTTT
j_call: TRBJ2-2
d_call: .
v_call: TRBV20-1
clone_size: few

cdr3_aa: CAWSVKGQPISYEQYF
cdr3_nt: TGTGCCTGGAGTGTAAAGGGCCAGCCGATCTCCTACGAGCAGTACTTC
j_call: TRBJ2-7
d_call: .
v_call: TRBV30
clone_size: .

cdr3_aa: CASSQGTVLYGYTF
cdr3_nt: TGCGCCAGCAGCCAGGGTACAGTACTCTATGGCTACACCTTC
j_call: TRBJ1-2
d_call: .
v_call: TRBV4-1
clone_size: .

cdr3_aa: CASSVSVGGMNTEAFF
cdr3_nt: TGTGCCAGTAGTGTATCCGTCGGGGGAATGAACACTGAAGCTTTCTTT
j_call: TRBJ1-1
d_call: .
v_call: TRBV19
clone_size: .

cdr3_aa: CAWSAGPEAFF
cdr3_nt: TGTGCCTGGAGTGCAGGTCCTGAAGCTTTCTTT
j_call: TRBJ1-1
d_call: .
v_call: TRBV30
clone_size: few

cdr3_aa: CASSQEARVLDEQYF
cdr3_nt: TGCGCCAGCAGCCAAGAGGCCAGGGTCCTCGACGAGCAGTACTTC
j_call: TRBJ2-7
d_call: .
v_call: TRBV4-1
clone_size: .

cdr3_aa: CASSQEGLAGGLDTQYF
cdr3_nt: TGTGCCAGCAGCCAAGAAGGACTAGCGGGGGGTTTAGATACGCAGTATTTT
j_call: TRBJ2-3
d_call: TRBD2
v_call: TRBV3-1
clone_size: few

cdr3_aa: CASSLWGSNYGYTF
cdr3_nt: TGTGCCAGCAGTTTGTGGGGCTCCAACTATGGCTACACCTTC
j_call: TRBJ1-2
d_call: .
v_call: TRBV12-3/TRBV12-4
clone_size: .

cdr3_aa: CASSYPNSPRTGGYQSQETQYF
cdr3_nt: TGTGCCAGCAGTTACCCGAACTCCCCTCGGACAGGGGGTTATCAGAGTCAAGAGACCCAGTACTTC
j_call: TRBJ2-5
d_call: TRBD1
v_call: TRBV6-2/TRBV6-3
clone_size: .

cdr3_aa: CASSIIGRNEKLFF
cdr3_nt: TGTGCCAGCAGTATCATCGGACGGAATGAAAAACTGTTTTTT
j_call: TRBJ1-4
d_call: .
v_call: TRBV27
clone_size: .

cdr3_aa: CASSPRANNEQFF
cdr3_nt: TGTGCCAGCAGTCCCCGAGCCAACAATGAGCAGTTCTTC
j_call: TRBJ2-1
d_call: .
v_call: TRBV6-4
clone_size: few

cdr3_aa: CSVEDRDRGSNEQFF
cdr3_nt: TGCAGCGTTGAAGACCGGGACAGGGGTTCGAATGAGCAGTTCTTC
j_call: TRBJ2-1
d_call: TRBD1
v_call: TRBV29-1
clone_size: few

cdr3_aa: CASSDGAGPYNEQFF
cdr3_nt: TGTGCCAGCTCCGACGGAGCGGGCCCCTACAATGAGCAGTTCTTC
j_call: TRBJ2-1
d_call: .
v_call: TRBV2
clone_size: .

cdr3_aa: CASRRTSNQPQHF
cdr3_nt: TGTGCCAGCCGACGAACTAGCAATCAGCCCCAGCATTTT
j_call: TRBJ1-5
d_call: .
v_call: TRBV6-5
clone_size: .

cdr3_aa: CASSAGGGETQYF
cdr3_nt: TGTGCCAGCAGCGCCGGGGGGGGAGAGACCCAGTACTTC
j_call: TRBJ2-5
d_call: TRBD2
v_call: TRBV7-3
clone_size: .

cdr3_aa: CASSRGLGRRDYGYTF
cdr3_nt: TGTGCCAGCAGCCGTGGGTTGGGGCGCCGAGACTATGGCTACACCTTC
j_call: TRBJ1-2
d_call: .
v_call: TRBV14
clone_size: .

cdr3_aa: CSVEGSSSETQYF
cdr3_nt: TGCAGCGTTGAGGGCAGCTCGTCAGAGACCCAGTACTTC
j_call: TRBJ2-5
d_call: .
v_call: TRBV29-1
clone_size: .

cdr3_aa: CASSYSNTGPTYEQYF
cdr3_nt: TGTGCCAGCAGTTACTCTAATACAGGCCCTACCTACGAGCAGTACTTC
j_call: TRBJ2-7
d_call: .
v_call: TRBV6-2/TRBV6-3
clone_size: .

cdr3_aa: CSVETGPDTQYF
cdr3_nt: TGCAGCGTTGAGACCGGGCCAGATACGCAGTATTTT
j_call: TRBJ2-3
d_call: .
v_call: TRBV29-1
clone_size: .

cdr3_aa: CASSHSDPTNEQFF
cdr3_nt: TGCGCCAGCAGCCATTCCGACCCGACGAATGAGCAGTTCTTC
j_call: TRBJ2-1
d_call: .
v_call: TRBV4-1
clone_size: .

cdr3_aa: CATRAGGDTEAFF
cdr3_nt: TGTGCCACCAGAGCCGGGGGGGACACTGAAGCTTTCTTT
j_call: TRBJ1-1
d_call: .
v_call: TRBV24-1
clone_size: .

cdr3_aa: CASSLGAAVGSLHF
cdr3_nt: TGCGCCAGCAGCTTAGGGGCAGCGGTGGGGTCCCTCCACTTT
j_call: TRBJ1-6
d_call: .
v_call: TRBV5-1
clone_size: .

cdr3_aa: CSAERTGGYEQYF
cdr3_nt: TGCAGTGCTGAGAGGACAGGCGGGTACGAGCAGTACTTC
j_call: TRBJ2-7
d_call: TRBD1
v_call: TRBV20-1
clone_size: .

cdr3_aa: CASSPEGQVKVEAFF
cdr3_nt: TGTGCCAGCAGCCCCGAAGGACAGGTTAAGGTTGAAGCTTTCTTT
j_call: TRBJ1-1
d_call: TRBD1
v_call: TRBV7-2
clone_size: .

cdr3_aa: CSSGMGQYEQYF
cdr3_nt: TGCAGTTCAGGGATGGGGCAATACGAGCAGTACTTC
j_call: TRBJ2-7
d_call: .
v_call: TRBV20-1
clone_size: few

cdr3_aa: CASSFGLGNQPQHF
cdr3_nt: TGTGCCAGCAGTTTCGGTCTTGGCAATCAGCCCCAGCATTTT
j_call: TRBJ1-5
d_call: .
v_call: TRBV12-3/TRBV12-4
clone_size: few

cdr3_aa: CASSWGQRNKNTEAFF
cdr3_nt: TGCGCCAGCAGCTGGGGACAGAGAAATAAGAACACTGAAGCTTTCTTT
j_call: TRBJ1-1
d_call: TRBD1
v_call: TRBV5-1
clone_size: few

cdr3_aa: CASSLDGDGGGPQHF
cdr3_nt: TGTGCCAGCAGCTTGGACGGGGACGGTGGTGGGCCCCAGCATTTT
j_call: TRBJ1-5
d_call: .
v_call: TRBV5-4
clone_size: few

cdr3_aa: CSARGQGVETQYF
cdr3_nt: TGCAGTGCTAGAGGACAGGGGGTAGAGACCCAGTACTTC
j_call: TRBJ2-5
d_call: TRBD1
v_call: TRBV20-1
clone_size: few

cdr3_aa: CASSSPDRNYGYTF
cdr3_nt: TGTGCCAGCAGCTCCCCAGACAGAAACTATGGCTACACCTTC
j_call: TRBJ1-2
d_call: .
v_call: TRBV11-3
clone_size: .

cdr3_aa: CATSKKGQETQYF
cdr3_nt: TGTGCCACCAGTAAAAAGGGGCAAGAGACCCAGTACTTC
j_call: TRBJ2-5
d_call: .
v_call: TRBV24-1
clone_size: .

cdr3_aa: CASSWGGDGETQYF
cdr3_nt: TGTGCCAGCAGTTGGGGCGGGGATGGTGAGACCCAGTACTTC
j_call: TRBJ2-5
d_call: .
v_call: TRBV12-3/TRBV12-4
clone_size: few

cdr3_aa: CASSPELVETQYF
cdr3_nt: TGTGCCAGCAGCCCCGAACTAGTCGAGACCCAGTACTTC
j_call: TRBJ2-5
d_call: .
v_call: TRBV27
clone_size: .

cdr3_aa: CATSWRSGANVLTF
cdr3_nt: TGTGCCACCAGCTGGAGGTCTGGGGCCAACGTCCTGACTTTC
j_call: TRBJ2-6
d_call: .
v_call: TRBV15
clone_size: few

cdr3_aa: CSVRTGYEQYF
cdr3_nt: TGCAGCGTCCGGACAGGGTACGAGCAGTACTTC
j_call: TRBJ2-7
d_call: TRBD1
v_call: TRBV29-1
clone_size: .